This T cell receptor beta chain was sequenced for a study of blood T cell repertoires in COVID-19 (TCRdb year 2020). For context, the study as a whole: The collaborator samples originated in the United States, Italy and Spain and spanned the acute and convalescent phases of COVID-19. The material from the prospective study consisted of cDNA or gDNA derived from T cells, B-cell-depleted T cells, or PBMCs. Samples were obtained from the ongoing ImmuneRACE study (first 160 participants) and from over 1,000 subjects provided by 6 global collaborators. Where HLA class I and class II types were available, the types were taken from metadata supplied by the sample provider, not from assay-based typing. A freely available public database, intended as a resource for researchers studying the immune response to SARS-CoV-2, is where the repertoires were released. The dataset comprised deeply sampled blood TCRbeta repertoires from subjects exposed to, actively infected with, or recovered from COVID-19. Sample metadata almost always included a de-identified subject ID, COVID-19 status, age in years and sex. On the study overall, not on this receptor specifically: The amount of clinical and demographic metadata varied by source and participant and was provided uncurated.

With regard to this clone: Its antigen is not yet known. One base away there is no much larger clone; base qualities are not given.

The CDR3 measures 15 amino acids from cysteine to phenylalanine. Only CDR3 DNA remains: 45 bases, in frame from the first base. The germline V gene specifies KGHSH as CDR1 and LQKENI as CDR2. A distance of 12 bases separates the germline ends of V and J, which lose 4 bases and 0 bases respectively. TCRbeta CDR3 regions were amplified from genomic DNA by means of the immunoSEQ Assay, a bias-controlled multiplex PCR. The study's own analysis went as follows. Within the assay, amplification of reference gene primers was used to estimate how many nucleated cells each sample contained. Sequence reads were collapsed and filtered to measure the absolute abundance of every unique TCRbeta CDR3 rearrangement. For each sample, productive Simpson clonality was calculated by taking the square root of Simpson's diversity index across productive rearrangements. In TCRdb, the immuneACCESS table is reduced to in-frame sequences with V and J assigned. These tables do not hold every clone; where another copy was compared, an unresolved V gene accounts for under half, and the others remain unexplained. That table furnishes V, J and clone size, whereas the DNA furnished D and trimming. The sample has 110,000 to 150,000 clones on record, more than 65% of them singletons. The ten largest clones represent 9.5% to 13% of the sample.

Each collaborating institution followed its own protocols to collect whole blood in K2EDTA tubes. Collaborator samples were shipped for TCRbeta analysis as frozen whole blood, isolated PBMCs, or DNA extracted from either sample type. Input material: peripheral blood. This receptor chain uses TRBV18 and TRBJ1-1, with the D gene too uncertain to name. The sequence derives from a man between 60 and 75 years old with active or convalescent COVID-19. The CDR3 reads CASSQTPGLNTEAFF. The nucleotides are TGTGCCAGCTCACAAACGCCGGGATTGAACACTGAAGCTTTCTTT.